Below, 5 T cell receptor beta chains from the same sample are listed, as sequenced in a study of blood T cell repertoires in COVID-19. Assay used: immunoSEQ multiplex PCR; TCRdb lists only in-frame clones, some missing. The sample shows almost 300,000 clones, approximately 86% of them seen only once. What was sequenced was peripheral blood. The source of these receptors is a man between 70 and 80 years old with acute or convalescent COVID-19.

This rearrangement joins TRBV20-1 to TRBJ2-1; D is undetermined. Between the trimmed V and J ends, which lost 3 bases and 4 bases, there was a span of 13 bases. CDR1 is DFQATT, CDR2 SNEGSKA, per germline (reference sequence). The CDR3 is made up of 14 amino acids. DNA for the CDR3: TGCAGTGCTAGTGGTGGGCGCGTTTACAATGAGCAGTTCTTC. Encoded protein: CSASGGRVYNEQFF.

This clone showed up just a few times. The chain combines TRBV20-1 with TRBJ2-7; TRBD2 might be the D (6 bases). Trimming removed 3 bases at V and 2 bases at J, with 17 bases between. CDR3 length: 15 residues. Germline CDR1 is DFQATT and CDR2 is SNEGSKA (reference sequence). CDR3 bases: TGCAGTGCTAGTCGTATGGGCGGGGAGGCCTACGAGCAGTACTTC. Amino acid sequence: CSASRMGGEAYEQYF.

V usage is TRBV7-9 and J usage is TRBJ2-1; maybe TRBD2 (6 bases). This CDR3 spans 18 amino acids. The V and J ends lost 4 bases and 3 bases respectively, with 22 bases between them. In germline, CDR1 is SEHNR, CDR2 FQNEAQ (reference sequence). CDR3 DNA sequence: TGTGCCAGCAGCTCACCATTCCTAGCGCGGGAAGACTACAATGAGCAGTTCTTC. Translating it yields CASSSPFLAREDYNEQFF.

This clone has just one count. This rearrangement joins TRBV5-1 to TRBJ2-1; 12 bases agree with TRBD2. Germline CDR1 is SGHRS and CDR2 is YFSETQ. This CDR3 is built from 17 residues. The junction had 17 bases not matched to a gene; V was cut back by 7 bases and J by 9 bases. In DNA form, the CDR3 reads TGCGCCAGCCGCTGGACTAGCGGGACAAAAGTGTGGAGTGAGCAGTTCTTC. Protein product: CASRWTSGTKVWSEQFF.

The chain couples TRBV6-5 to TRBJ1-1, with 10 bases fitting TRBD1. CDR3 length equals 13 residues. V was pared by 6 bases and J by 3 bases, with 1 base of the junction left unmatched. Germline values: CDR1 MNHEY, CDR2 SVGAGI. CDR3 region: CASRGTGDTEAFF. For the CDR3, the DNA is TGTGCCAGCAGGGGGACAGGGGACACTGAAGCTTTCTTT.